This TCR beta chain came from a study of blood T cell repertoires in COVID-19. Study-level information: Sites across the United States, Italy and Spain contributed samples from acute and convalescent COVID-19.

The V gene's germline CDR1 is SNHLY and CDR2 FYNNEI. The CDR3 loop spans 13 amino acids. The V gene lost 8 bases and the J gene lost 8 bases, with 18 bases spanning the gap. Data came from immunoSEQ multiplex PCR; TCRdb stores just in-frame clones and leaves some out. The sample yields about 150,000 clones, roughly 88% seen once. The source is a woman between 45 and 60 years old in a cohort sampled during active or convalescent COVID-19. The genes are TRBV2 and TRBJ1-2; D gene uncertain. The sequenced material came from peripheral blood. The CDR3 is CASAFGLARGYTF. The DNA for the CDR3 is TGTGCCAGCGCCTTCGGGTTGGCGAGAGGCTACACCTTC.